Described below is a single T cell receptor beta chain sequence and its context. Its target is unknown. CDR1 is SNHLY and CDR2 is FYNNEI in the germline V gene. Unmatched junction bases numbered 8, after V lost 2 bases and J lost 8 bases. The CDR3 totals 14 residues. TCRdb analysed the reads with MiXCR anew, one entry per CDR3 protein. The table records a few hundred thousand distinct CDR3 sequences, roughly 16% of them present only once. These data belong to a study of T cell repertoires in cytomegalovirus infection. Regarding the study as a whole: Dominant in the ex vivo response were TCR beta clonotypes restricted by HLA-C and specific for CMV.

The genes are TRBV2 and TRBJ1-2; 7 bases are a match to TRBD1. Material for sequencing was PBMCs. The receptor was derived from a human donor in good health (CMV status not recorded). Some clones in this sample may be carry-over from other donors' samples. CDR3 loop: CASSEQGGGEGYTF. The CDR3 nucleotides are TGTGCCAGCAGTGAACAGGGGGGAGGGGAGGGCTACACCTTC.